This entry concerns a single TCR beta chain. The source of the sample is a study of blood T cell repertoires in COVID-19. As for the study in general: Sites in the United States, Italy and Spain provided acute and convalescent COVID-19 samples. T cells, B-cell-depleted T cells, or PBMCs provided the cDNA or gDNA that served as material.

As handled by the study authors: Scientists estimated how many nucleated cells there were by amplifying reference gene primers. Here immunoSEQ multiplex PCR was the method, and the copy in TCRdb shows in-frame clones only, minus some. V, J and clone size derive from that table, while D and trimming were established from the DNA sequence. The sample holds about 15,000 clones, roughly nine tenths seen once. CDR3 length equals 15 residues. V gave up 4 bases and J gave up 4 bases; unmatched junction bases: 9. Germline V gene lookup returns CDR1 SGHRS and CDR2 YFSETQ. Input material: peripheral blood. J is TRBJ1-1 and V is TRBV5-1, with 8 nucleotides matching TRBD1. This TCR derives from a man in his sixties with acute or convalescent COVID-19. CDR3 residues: CASSPGQGRSTEAFF. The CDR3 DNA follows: TGCGCCAGCAGCCCCGGACAGGGACGGAGCACTGAAGCTTTCTTT.